This T cell receptor beta chain stems from a study of T-cell memory formation after mild COVID-19. For the study at large: The two donors had largely donor-specific TCR clusters. Findings of the study overall: There was a balanced CD4/CD8 profile in clones contracting day 15 to 85, and later expanders leaned CD4+.

This clonotype was seen only once. The antigen remains unidentified. TCRdb reprocessed the 5' RACE reads with MiXCR, giving one entry per CDR3 protein. Of hundreds of thousands of distinct CDR3 sequences listed, 20% to 25% are singletons. CDR3 length: 15 residues. Trimming shortened V by 6 bases and J by 7 bases, and 21 bases separated the two germline ends. From germline, CDR1 is MNHNS and CDR2 SASEGT. The receptor was derived from a man aged 18 to 35 who had mild COVID-19 (a few samples of this study predate the infection). Cell type and time point are not known. The rearrangement links TRBV6-1 to TRBJ2-5, with a possible D match to TRBD2 (6 bases). What was sequenced was PBMCs or a T cell subset sorted from them (not recorded which). The CDR3 coding sequence is TGTGCCAGCAGCGGGATTGTGGCGGCCGGGGGGACCCAGTACTTC. Translating it yields CASSGIVAAGGTQYF.